The T cell receptor beta chain under discussion was sequenced for a study of cytomegalovirus exposure and HLA in healthy donors. General study points: Listed as cytomegalovirus-associated were 150 or so TCR beta chains.

Produced via immunoSEQ multiplex PCR; TCRdb's table is partial and in-frame only. Of roughly 150,000 clones in the sample, approximately 96% are singletons; the top ten hold 0.8% to 1%. About this clone itself: Its antigen is as yet unknown.

From germline, CDR1 is SGHVS and CDR2 FQNEAQ. The CDR3 totals 13 residues. Trimming shortened V by 1 base and J by 8 bases, and 9 bases separated the two germline ends. The donors were part of the validation cohort, which consisted of about 120 subjects and was separate from the first cohort of around 620 subjects. Material for sequencing was PBMCs. This rearrangement joins TRBV7-8 to TRBJ2-1; D is ambiguous. This clonotype originated in a woman aged 18-30 years in good health and CMV-seronegative. CDR3 sequence reads: CASSLEQFYEQFF. The DNA of the CDR3 is TGTGCCAGCAGCTTAGAACAGTTTTATGAGCAGTTCTTC.